Described below is a single TCR beta chain sequence and its context. This CDR3 is also generated by other DNA sequences in the sample. This sample was included in a study of blood T cell repertoires in COVID-19. Study information: Samples of COVID-19 (acute and convalescent) were obtained from the United States, Italy and Spain. PBMCs, B-cell-depleted T cells, or T cells were the source of the cDNA or gDNA that made up the material.

Germline CDR1 SGDLS, CDR2 YYNGEE. This CDR3 region has 15 residues. Trimming stripped 0 bases from V and 3 bases from J, with 10 bases between. Here immunoSEQ multiplex PCR was the method, and the copy in TCRdb shows in-frame clones only, minus some. The sample shows 80,000 to 100,000 clones, roughly 80% of them seen only once. The specimen sequenced was peripheral blood. The V call is TRBV9, the J call TRBJ1-5; D unresolved. This clonotype was obtained from a man aged 55 to 70 with acute or convalescent COVID-19. CDR3 loop: CASSVDGQPNQPQHF. CDR3 DNA sequence: TGTGCCAGCAGCGTAGATGGGCAGCCCAATCAGCCCCAGCATTTT.